This TCR beta chain comes out of a study of shared clonotypes between healthy human individuals. Broader study findings: The naive CD4 repertoires of a few donors were compared, and around 5.1% of clonotypes were shared.

CDR3 length equals 12 residues. In germline, CDR1 is SGHAT, CDR2 FQNNGV. V was trimmed by 5 bases and J by 6 bases, leaving 11 bases between them. CD8 cells regarded as naive lacked CD45RO, were positively chosen for CCR7, and omitted terminally differentiated effector memory CD45RA+ cells. Concerning this clone: No antigen is known for it.

Libraries were prepared by immunoSEQ multiplex PCR; TCRdb keeps only in-frame clonotypes and omits some of them. Of millions of clones listed, about 95% were seen once; the top ten hold 0.9% to 1.4%. The V call is TRBV11-2, the J call TRBJ2-7; a weak D match, TRBD1 (6 bases). The origin of this receptor is a man between 18 and 35 years old in good health. The sequencing sample was made of naive CD8+ T cells sorted from blood. CDR3 DNA sequence: TGTGCCAGCAGCACGACCAGGGGCGAGCAGTACTTC. Amino acid sequence: CASSTTRGEQYF.